The T cell receptor beta chain under discussion was sequenced for a study of cytomegalovirus exposure and HLA in healthy donors. Study-level points and caveats: When analyzed later, a missense DCLRE1C variant was found to be linked to TCR beta V- and J-gene trimming. The investigators catalogued 150 or so TCR beta chains as cytomegalovirus-associated.

To note about this clone: Its specificity is unknown.

Losses at the gene ends were 5 bases for V and 4 bases for J; bases not matched to a gene: 7. This CDR3 has 15 amino acids. From germline, CDR1 is SGHTA and CDR2 FQGNSA. Use of 60 Vbeta and 13 Jbeta primers characterized the PCR. The protocol was immunoSEQ multiplex PCR, while the TCRdb copy is restricted to in-frame clones and leaves out a portion. The top ten hold 1.5% to 2% of the sample, which has roughly 74,000 clones, 60% to 85% seen once. This clonotype was sampled from a man aged 35 to 55 in good health and CMV-seronegative. The rearrangement links TRBV7-2 to TRBJ2-5; 10 bases are a match to TRBD2. The sample comprised PBMCs. CDR3 in amino acids: CASSTTGTSAETQYF. In DNA form, the CDR3 reads TGTGCCAGCAGCACCACCGGGACTAGCGCAGAGACCCAGTACTTC. The full variable domain, in which reference TRBV7-2 and TRBJ2-5 provide the parts outside the CDR3, is GAGVSQSPSNKVTEKGKDVELRCDPISGHTALYWYRQSLGQGLEFLIYFQGNSAPDKSGLPSDRFSAERTGGSVSTLTIQRTQQEDSAVYLCASSTTGTSAETQYFGPGTRLLVL.